Included here is one T cell receptor (beta chain) sequence, with context. What this receptor recognizes is not known. Base qualities are not provided; no much larger clone lies one nucleotide away. This sample is part of a study of T cell changes during pregnancy in multiple sclerosis (dated 2019 in TCRdb). With respect to the entire study: The study examined how the T cell repertoire changed over the course of pregnancy in women with multiple sclerosis.

The method behind the library was the immunoSEQ multiplex PCR assay. This immuneACCESS table, as held by TCRdb, lists in-frame sequences with V and J called but not all clones. Of the missing ones, under half trace to an unresolved V gene in checked studies; the others have no known cause. The sample includes roughly 93,000 clones, with 85% to 95% observed a single time. The ten biggest clones cover 2% to 2.5% of the sample. The source was peripheral blood, collected after pregnancy. The sequence was obtained from a female donor with multiple sclerosis, enrolled in a pregnancy study.

DNA sequence: TGTGCCAGCAGCTTGCTACCGGGAGAGACCCAGTACTTC. Protein translation: CASSLLPGETQYF. The rearranged chain carries TRBV5-6 and TRBJ2-5; the D gene identity is not certain. Taken from the germline V gene, the CDR1 and CDR2 loops are SGHDT and YYEEEE. V loses 1 base of germline sequence and J loses 4 bases, and the interval between the two ends is 8 bases. Including cysteine and phenylalanine, the CDR3 has 13 amino acids. The sequence is cut down to CDR3 DNA, 39 bases in frame from base 1.